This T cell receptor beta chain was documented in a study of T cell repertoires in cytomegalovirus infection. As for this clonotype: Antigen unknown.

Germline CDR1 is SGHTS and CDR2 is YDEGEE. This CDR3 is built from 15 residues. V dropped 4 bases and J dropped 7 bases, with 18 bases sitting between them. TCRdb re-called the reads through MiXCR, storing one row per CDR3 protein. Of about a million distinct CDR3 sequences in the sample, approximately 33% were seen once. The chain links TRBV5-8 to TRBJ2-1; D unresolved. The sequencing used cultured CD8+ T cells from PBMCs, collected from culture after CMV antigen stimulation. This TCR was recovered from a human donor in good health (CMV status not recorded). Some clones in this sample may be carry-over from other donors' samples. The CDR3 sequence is CASSPPRQIANEQFF. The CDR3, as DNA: TGTGCCAGCAGCCCTCCACGACAAATTGCAAATGAGCAGTTCTTC.